This T cell receptor beta chain came from a study of blood T cell repertoires in COVID-19. In the study overall: Acute-phase and convalescent COVID-19 samples originated in the United States, Italy and Spain. T cells, B-cell-depleted T cells, or PBMCs provided the cDNA or gDNA that served as material.

V was trimmed by 7 bases and J by 4 bases, leaving 16 bases between them. This CDR3 has 14 residues. Germline assignment: CDR1 SNHLY and CDR2 FYNNEI. Authors' analysis steps: Amplification of reference gene primers provided the estimated nucleated cell counts. Profiled with immunoSEQ multiplex PCR; TCRdb holds only in-frame clones, not every one. The D gene and trimming were derived from the DNA, and the V and J assignments and clone size from that table. The data show roughly 240,000 clones, around 80% seen once. This clone has just a few counts. The chain combines TRBV2 with TRBJ1-2, with a tentative D call TRBD1 (5 bases). The sequenced material came from peripheral blood. This clonotype was sampled from a woman of 80 years or more with acute or convalescent COVID-19. The CDR3 protein is CASIRQMDPYGYTF. The DNA of the CDR3 is TGTGCCAGCATCCGACAGATGGATCCCTATGGCTACACCTTC.